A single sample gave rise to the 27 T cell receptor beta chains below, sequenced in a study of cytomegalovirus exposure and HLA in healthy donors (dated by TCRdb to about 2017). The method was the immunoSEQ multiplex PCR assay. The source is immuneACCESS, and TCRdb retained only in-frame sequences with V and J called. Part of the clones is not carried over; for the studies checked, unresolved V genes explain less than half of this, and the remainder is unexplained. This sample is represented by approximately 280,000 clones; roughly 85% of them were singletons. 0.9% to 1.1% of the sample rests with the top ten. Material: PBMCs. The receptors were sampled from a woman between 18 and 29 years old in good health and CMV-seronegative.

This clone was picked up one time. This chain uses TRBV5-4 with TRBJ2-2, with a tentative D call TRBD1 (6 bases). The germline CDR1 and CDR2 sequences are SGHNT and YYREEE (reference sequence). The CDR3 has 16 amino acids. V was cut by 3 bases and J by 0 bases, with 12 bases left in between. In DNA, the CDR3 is TGTGCCAGCAGCTCCGGACAGAATTCGAACACCGGGGAGCTGTTTTTT. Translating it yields CASSSGQNSNTGELFF.

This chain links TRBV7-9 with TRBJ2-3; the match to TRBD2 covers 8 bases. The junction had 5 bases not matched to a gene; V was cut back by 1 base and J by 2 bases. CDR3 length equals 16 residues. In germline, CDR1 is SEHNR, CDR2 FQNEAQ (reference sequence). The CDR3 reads CASSLVAGGYTDTQYF. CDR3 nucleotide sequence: TGTGCCAGCAGCTTAGTTGCGGGGGGATACACAGATACGCAGTATTTT.

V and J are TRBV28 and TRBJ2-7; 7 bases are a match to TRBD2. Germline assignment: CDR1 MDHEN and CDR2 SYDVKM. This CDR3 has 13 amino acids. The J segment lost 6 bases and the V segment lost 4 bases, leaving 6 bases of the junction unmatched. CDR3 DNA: TGTGCCAGCAGTTCTGGGGGGGGTTCCGAGCAGTACTTC. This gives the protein CASSSGGGSEQYF.

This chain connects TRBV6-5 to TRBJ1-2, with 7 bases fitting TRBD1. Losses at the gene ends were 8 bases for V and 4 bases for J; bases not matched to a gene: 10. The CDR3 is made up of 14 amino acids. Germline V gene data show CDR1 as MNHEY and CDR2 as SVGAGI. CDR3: CASRQGYRTYGYTF. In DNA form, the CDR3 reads TGTGCCAGCCGACAGGGATATCGAACCTATGGCTACACCTTC.

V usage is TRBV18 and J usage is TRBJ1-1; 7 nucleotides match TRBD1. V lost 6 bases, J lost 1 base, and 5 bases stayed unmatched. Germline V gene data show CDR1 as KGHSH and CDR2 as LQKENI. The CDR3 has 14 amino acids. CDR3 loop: CASSEGATNTEAFF. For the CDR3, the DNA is TGTGCCAGCTCCGAGGGGGCGACGAACACTGAAGCTTTCTTT.

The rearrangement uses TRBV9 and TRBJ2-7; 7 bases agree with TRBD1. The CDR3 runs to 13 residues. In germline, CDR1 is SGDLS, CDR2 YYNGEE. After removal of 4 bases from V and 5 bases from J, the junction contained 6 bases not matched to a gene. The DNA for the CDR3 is TGTGCCAGCAGCTCGGGACAGCGTAACGAGCAGTACTTC. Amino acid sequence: CASSSGQRNEQYF.

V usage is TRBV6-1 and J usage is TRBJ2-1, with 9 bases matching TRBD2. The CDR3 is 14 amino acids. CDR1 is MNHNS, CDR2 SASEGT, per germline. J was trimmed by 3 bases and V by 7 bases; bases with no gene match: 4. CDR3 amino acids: CASMASGVYNEQFF. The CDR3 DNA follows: TGTGCCAGCATGGCTAGCGGGGTCTACAATGAGCAGTTCTTC.

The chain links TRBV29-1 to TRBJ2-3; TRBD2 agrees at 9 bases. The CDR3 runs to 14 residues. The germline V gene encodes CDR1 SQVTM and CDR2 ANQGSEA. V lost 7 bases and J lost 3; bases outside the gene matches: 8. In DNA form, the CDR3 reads TGCAGCGGCCGGGGACTAGCAAGGACAGATACGCAGTATTTT. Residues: CSGRGLARTDTQYF.

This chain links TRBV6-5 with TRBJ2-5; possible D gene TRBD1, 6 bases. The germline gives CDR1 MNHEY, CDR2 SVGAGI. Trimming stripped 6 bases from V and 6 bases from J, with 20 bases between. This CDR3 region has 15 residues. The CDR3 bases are TGTGCCAGCAGAACCCCCCGGCAGGGGAGTAAGACCCAGTACTTC. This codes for CASRTPRQGSKTQYF.

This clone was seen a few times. CDR3 amino acids: CASKALGQSYGYTF. In nucleotides, the CDR3 is TGTGCCAGCAAGGCCCTGGGGCAGAGCTATGGCTACACCTTC. V gene TRBV27 combines with J gene TRBJ1-2; perhaps TRBD1 as D (5 bases). The CDR3 contains 14 residues. V lost 7 bases, J lost 4 bases, and 16 bases lay in between. The germline CDR1 and CDR2 sequences are MNHEY and SMNVEV (reference sequence).

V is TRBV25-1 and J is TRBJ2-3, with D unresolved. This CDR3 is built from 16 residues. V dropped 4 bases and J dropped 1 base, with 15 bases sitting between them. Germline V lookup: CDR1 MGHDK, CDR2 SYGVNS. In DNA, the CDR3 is TGTGCCAGCAGTGCACGGAGTTGGTATGGCACAGATACGCAGTATTTT. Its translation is CASSARSWYGTDTQYF.

CDR3 bases: TGCGCCAGCAGCCAAGATCGGGACAGAACCTATGGCTACACCTTC. Its translation: CASSQDRDRTYGYTF. This chain uses TRBV4-3 with TRBJ1-2, with 7 bases fitting TRBD1. V shed 0 bases and J 4 bases; nucleotides not matched to a gene: 5. The germline V gene has CDR1 LGHNA and CDR2 YSLEER. The CDR3 runs to 15 residues.

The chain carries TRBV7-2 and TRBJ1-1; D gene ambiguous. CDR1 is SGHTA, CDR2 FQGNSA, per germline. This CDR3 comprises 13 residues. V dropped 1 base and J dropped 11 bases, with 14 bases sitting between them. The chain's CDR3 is CASSLESASTAFF. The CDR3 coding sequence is TGTGCCAGCAGCTTAGAAAGTGCCTCTACTGCTTTCTTT.

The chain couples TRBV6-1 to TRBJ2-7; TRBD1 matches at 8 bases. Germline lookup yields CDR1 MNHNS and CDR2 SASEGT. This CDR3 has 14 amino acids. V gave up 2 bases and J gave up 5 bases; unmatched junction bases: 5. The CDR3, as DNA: TGTGCCAGCAGTGAATATCAGGGGGCCGACGAGCAGTACTTC. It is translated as CASSEYQGADEQYF.

CDR3 sequence reads: CASAGTAASNYGYTF. In nucleotides, the CDR3 is TGTGCCAGCGCAGGGACAGCCGCCTCTAACTATGGCTACACCTTC. This rearrangement joins TRBV6-5 to TRBJ1-2; 7 positions match TRBD1. V was pared by 8 bases and J by 0 bases, with 9 bases of the junction left unmatched. This CDR3 contains 15 residues. The germline gives CDR1 MNHEY, CDR2 SVGAGI.

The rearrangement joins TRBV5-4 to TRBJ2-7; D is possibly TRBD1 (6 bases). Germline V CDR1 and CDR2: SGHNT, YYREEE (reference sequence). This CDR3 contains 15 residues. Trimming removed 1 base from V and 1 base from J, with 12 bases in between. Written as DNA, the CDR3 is TGTGCCAGCAGCTTGAGCTCTACAGGGTCCTACGAGCAGTACTTC. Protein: CASSLSSTGSYEQYF.

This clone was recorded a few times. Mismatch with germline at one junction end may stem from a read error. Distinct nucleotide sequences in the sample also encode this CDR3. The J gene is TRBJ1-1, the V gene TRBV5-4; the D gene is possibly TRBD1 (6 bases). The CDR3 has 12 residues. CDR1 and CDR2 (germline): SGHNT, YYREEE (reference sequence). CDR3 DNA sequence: TGTGCCAGCAGCGGGGGGGACACGGAAGCTTTCTTT. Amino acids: CASSGGDTEAFF.

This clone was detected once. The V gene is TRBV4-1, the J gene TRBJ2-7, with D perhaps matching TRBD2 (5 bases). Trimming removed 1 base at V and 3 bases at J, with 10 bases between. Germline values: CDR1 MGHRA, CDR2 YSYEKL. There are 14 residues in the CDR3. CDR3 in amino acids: CASSQVPGYYEQYF. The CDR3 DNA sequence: TGCGCCAGCAGCCAAGTACCGGGATACTACGAGCAGTACTTC.

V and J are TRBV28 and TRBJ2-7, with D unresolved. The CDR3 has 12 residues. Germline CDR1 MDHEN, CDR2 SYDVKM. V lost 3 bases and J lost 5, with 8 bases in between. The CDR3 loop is CASSFTRDEQYF. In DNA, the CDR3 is TGTGCCAGCAGTTTTACCCGGGACGAGCAGTACTTC.

CDR3 coding DNA: TGCGCCAGCAGCCCCGATTCTGGTGCAGGGCTGTATGGCTACACCTTC. Its protein product is CASSPDSGAGLYGYTF. The V call is TRBV4-3, the J call TRBJ1-2; TRBD1 might be the D (5 bases). The ends were cut back, 4 bases at V and 5 bases at J, with 20 bases in the middle. The CDR3 loop spans 16 amino acids. Germline V lookup: CDR1 LGHNA, CDR2 YSLEER.

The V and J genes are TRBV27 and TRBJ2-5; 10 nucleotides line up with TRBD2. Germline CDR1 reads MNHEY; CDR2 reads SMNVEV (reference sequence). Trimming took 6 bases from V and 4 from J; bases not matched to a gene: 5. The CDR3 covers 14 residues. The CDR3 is CASSLSSGRETQYF. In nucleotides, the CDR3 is TGTGCCAGCAGCTTGTCTAGCGGGAGAGAGACCCAGTACTTC.

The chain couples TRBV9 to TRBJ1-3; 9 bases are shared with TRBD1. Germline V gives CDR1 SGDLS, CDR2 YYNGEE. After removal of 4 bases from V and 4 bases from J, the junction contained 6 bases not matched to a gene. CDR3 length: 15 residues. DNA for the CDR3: TGTGCCAGCAGCCGAGGACAGGGGTTAGGAAACACCATATATTTT. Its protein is CASSRGQGLGNTIYF.

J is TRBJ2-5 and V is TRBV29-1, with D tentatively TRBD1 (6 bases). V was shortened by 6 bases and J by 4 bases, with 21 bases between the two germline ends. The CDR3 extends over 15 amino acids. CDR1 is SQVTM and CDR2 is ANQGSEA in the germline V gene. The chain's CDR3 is CSVNRAPGTGETQYF. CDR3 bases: TGCAGCGTAAACAGGGCCCCCGGTACGGGAGAGACCCAGTACTTC.

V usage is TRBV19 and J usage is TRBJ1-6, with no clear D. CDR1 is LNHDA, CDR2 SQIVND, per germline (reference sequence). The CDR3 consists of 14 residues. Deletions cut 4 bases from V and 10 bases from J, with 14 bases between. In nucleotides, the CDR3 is TGTGCCAGTAGTAGTCAAGGTTCAGGATCACCCCTCCACTTT. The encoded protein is CASSSQGSGSPLHF.

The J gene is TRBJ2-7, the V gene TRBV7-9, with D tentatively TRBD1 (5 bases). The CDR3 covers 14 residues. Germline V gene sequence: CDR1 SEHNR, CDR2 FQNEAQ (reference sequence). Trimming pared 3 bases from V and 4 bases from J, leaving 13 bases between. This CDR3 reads CASSFAQGRYEQYF. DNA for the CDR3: TGTGCCAGCAGCTTCGCGCAGGGTAGATACGAGCAGTACTTC.

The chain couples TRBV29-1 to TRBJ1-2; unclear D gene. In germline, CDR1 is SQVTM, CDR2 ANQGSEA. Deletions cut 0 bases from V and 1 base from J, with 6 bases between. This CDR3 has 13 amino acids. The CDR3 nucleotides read TGCAGCGTTGAAGAACAGCTTAACTATGGCTACACCTTC. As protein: CSVEEQLNYGYTF. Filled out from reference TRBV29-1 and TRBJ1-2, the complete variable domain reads SAVISQKPSRDICQRGTSLTIQCQVDSQVTMMFWYRQQPGQSLTLIATANQGSEATYESGFVIDKFPISRPNLTFSTLTVSNMSPEDSSIYLCSVEEQLNYGYTFGSGTRLTVV.

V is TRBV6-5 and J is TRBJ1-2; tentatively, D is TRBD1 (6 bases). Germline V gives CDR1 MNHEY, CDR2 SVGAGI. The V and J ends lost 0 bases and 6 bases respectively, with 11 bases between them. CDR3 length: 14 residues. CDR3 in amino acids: CASSYSTGRDGYTF. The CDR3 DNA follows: TGTGCCAGCAGTTACTCTACAGGGCGTGATGGCTACACCTTC.